This T cell receptor (beta chain) was sequenced during a study of response to subunit inactivated influenza vaccine (dated by TCRdb to 2017 to 2018). Broadly, across the study: Deep quantitative T cell receptor repertoire profiling was used in the study to track responses to a trivalent subunit inactivated influenza vaccine.

The CDR3 sequence holds 14 residues, the cysteine and phenylalanine included. Solely the CDR3 DNA is kept, with 42 bases framed from the first base. V is reduced by 0 bases and J by 1 base, leaving a spacing of 8 bases between them. CDR1 is given as DFQATT and CDR2 as SNEGSKA, both from the germline V gene (reference sequence). Library generation was performed with RT-PCR. Sequencing instrument: Illumina HiSeq 2500. TCRdb reprocessed the public reads (quality trimming at Q25 with fastp, clone calling with MiXCR) and kept in-frame beta chains. Here each entry gathers all rows of one CDR3 protein and keeps the most common genes and DNA. The sample profile shows fewer than 800,000 distinct CDR3 sequences; 15% to 18% of them were found once. The top ten clones comprise approximately 10% of the sample. For this clonotype: No antigen is known for it. Within one base of it there is no much larger clone, and no base qualities were kept.

Points the paper makes about the study in general: The authors suggested that each seasonal influenza vaccination may recruit only a limited number of new T cells.

The sequence joins TRBV20-1 to TRBJ2-3; TRBD2 is perhaps the D gene, given 5 matching bases. The sequence was obtained from a man between 50 and 59 years old who received an inactivated influenza vaccine. Donor details come from another sample of the same person, matched by shared clones. The sample consisted of PBMCs from blood, taken 12 days after vaccination. At the DNA level, the sequence is TGCAGTGCTAGAGAGAGGAGGCGCACAGATACGCAGTATTTT. It translates as CSARERRRTDTQYF.